This TCR beta chain was sequenced for a study of response to subunit inactivated influenza vaccine. TCRdb redid the calling of the RT-PCR reads with MiXCR, one entry per CDR3 protein. The sample shows about 570,000 distinct CDR3 sequences, 11% of them seen only once. This clonotype was recorded at least ten times. The CDR3 is 12 amino acids. V was pared by 0 bases and J by 5 bases, with 4 bases between. The V gene's germline CDR1 is SGHKS and CDR2 YYEKEE (reference sequence). These records were also assigned to another study, of T cells expressing NK-cell markers. As that report states: Scientists made TCR beta cDNA using 5'RACE template switching with UMIs. Among the experiments, several used an anti-gamma-delta TCR antibody to restrict sorting to alpha-beta TCR T cells. Among CD8+ T cells from five or six donors, dominant NKG2C+ clonotypes accounted for roughly 1.0-8%.

The genes are TRBV5-5 and TRBJ2-3, with unresolved D. Sample: PBMCs from blood, taken on the day of vaccination. This receptor was identified in a man between 45 and 60 years old who received an inactivated influenza vaccine. CDR3 amino acids: CASSLGEDTQYF. As DNA, the CDR3 is TGTGCCAGCAGCTTGGGAGAAGATACGCAGTATTTT.